Below, 28 T cell receptor beta chains from the same sample are listed, as sequenced in a study of cytomegalovirus exposure and HLA in healthy donors. The PCR had 60 Vbeta and 13 Jbeta primers. Profiling relied on immunoSEQ multiplex PCR, and the TCRdb table lists in-frame clones only, not all of them. The sample records fewer than 200,000 clones, 81% being singletons. The sequenced sample was PBMCs. The source of these receptors is a man aged 35-49 years in good health and CMV-seropositive.

CDR3 amino acids: CASSEHVGNQPQHF. CDR3 nucleotides: TGTGCCAGCAGTGAACACGTCGGCAATCAGCCCCAGCATTTT. The rearrangement links TRBV6-5 to TRBJ1-5; D not resolved. The length of the CDR3 is 14 residues. The V gene lost 5 bases and the J gene lost 2 bases, with 10 bases spanning the gap. In germline, CDR1 is MNHEY, CDR2 SVGAGI.

The chain links TRBV11-3 to TRBJ2-3, with D possibly being TRBD2 (6 bases). Germline V lookup: CDR1 SGHNT, CDR2 YENEEA. This CDR3 has 15 residues. Trimming took off 4 bases at V and 4 bases at J, with 15 bases between the two ends. DNA of the CDR3: TGTGCCAGCAGCTCCGGACTAAAAGTCCCAGATACGCAGTATTTT. Translated, it gives CASSSGLKVPDTQYF.

The CDR3 loop is CASSPGLAGISYNEQFF. The CDR3 DNA reads as TGCGCCAGCAGCCCCGGACTAGCGGGAATCTCGTACAATGAGCAGTTCTTC. The chain carries TRBV4-1 and TRBJ2-1; the match to TRBD2 covers 12 bases. Germline CDR1 MGHRA, CDR2 YSYEKL. The CDR3 totals 17 residues. J gave up 4 bases and V 4 bases, and 8 bases lay outside the gene matches.

V and J are TRBV6-4 and TRBJ2-2, with D perhaps matching TRBD2 (6 bases). Germline V gene lookup returns CDR1 MRHNA and CDR2 SNTAGT. The V and J ends lost 2 bases and 6 bases respectively, with 16 bases between them. This CDR3 region has 16 residues. For the CDR3, the DNA is TGTGCCAGCAGTGACCCCCGGGGAGGATTCGCCGGGGAGCTGTTTTTT. It translates to CASSDPRGGFAGELFF.

This chain connects TRBV5-1 to TRBJ2-7; D call uncertain. The CDR3 runs to 13 residues. Germline CDR1 SGHRS, CDR2 YFSETQ. V was shortened by 0 bases and J by 3 bases, with 7 bases between the two germline ends. As DNA, the CDR3 is TGCGCCAGCAGCTTGGCCGACAACTACGAGCAGTACTTC. Its protein product is CASSLADNYEQYF.

The chain combines TRBV7-3 with TRBJ2-7, with 11 positions matching TRBD1. This CDR3 spans 17 amino acids. Germline V gene lookup returns CDR1 SGHTA and CDR2 FQGTGA. The V segment lost 5 bases and the J segment 5 bases; nucleotides outside the gene matches: 14. The CDR3 sequence: CASSPGQGAVLGDEQYF. CDR3 DNA: TGTGCCAGCAGCCCCGGACAGGGGGCCGTTTTGGGCGACGAGCAGTACTTC.

Comment on this clone: The same CDR3 can be traced to other DNA sequences in this sample. The V and J genes are TRBV4-1 and TRBJ1-6; 7 bases are a match to TRBD1. The V gene's germline CDR1 is MGHRA and CDR2 YSYEKL. V trimming: 3 bases; J trimming: 5 bases; junction bases outside the gene matches: 13. This CDR3 comprises 18 residues. CDR3 in amino acids: CASSQERGQGWHNSPLHF. The CDR3 nucleotides read TGCGCCAGCAGCCAGGAGAGGGGGCAGGGCTGGCATAATTCACCCCTCCACTTT.

The genes are TRBV11-3 and TRBJ2-2; D perhaps matches TRBD1 (5 bases). The CDR3 length is 14 residues. Between the trimmed V and J ends, which lost 6 bases and 1 base, there was a span of 9 bases. Germline V gene sequence: CDR1 SGHNT, CDR2 YENEEA. The CDR3 nucleotides are TGTGCCAGCAGGAGGACACGGAACACCGGGGAGCTGTTTTTT. Residues: CASRRTRNTGELFF.

This clone was seen just once. The chain employs TRBV6-5 and TRBJ1-6; D gene ambiguous. Trimming removed 6 bases at V and 10 bases at J, with 16 bases between. The CDR3 totals 14 residues. In germline, CDR1 is MNHEY, CDR2 SVGAGI. Here the CDR3 reads CASRIISRGSPLHF. The DNA of the CDR3 is TGTGCCAGCAGGATCATAAGCCGGGGATCACCCCTCCACTTT.

The genes are TRBV5-1 and TRBJ2-7, with TRBD2 matching 10 bases. The CDR3 contains 15 residues. Germline values: CDR1 SGHRS, CDR2 YFSETQ. V gave up 1 base and J gave up 3 bases; unmatched junction bases: 4. The CDR3 sequence: CASSLFASGSYEQYF. The CDR3 nucleotides read TGCGCCAGCAGCTTGTTCGCTAGCGGGAGCTACGAGCAGTACTTC. Full variable domain (outside the CDR3, taken from reference TRBV5-1 and TRBJ2-7): KAGVTQTPRYLIKTRGQQVTLSCSPISGHRSVSWYQQTPGQGLQFLFEYFSETQRNKGNFPGRFSGRQFSNSRSEMNVSTLELGDSALYLCASSLFASGSYEQYFGPGTRLTVT.

The V call is TRBV5-5, the J call TRBJ2-5; D gene ambiguous. The tail of the sequence fits TRBJ2-7 better, so the J call may be wrong. The CDR3 runs to 13 residues. The V gene's germline CDR1 is SGHKS and CDR2 YYEKEE (reference sequence). CDR3 sequence reads: CASSPVPSYEQYF. The CDR3 region has the DNA TGTGCCAGCAGCCCGGTTCCGTCCTACGAGCAGTACTTC.

Of note for this clone: At one of its ends the junction is not consistent with the germline gene, which may arise from a read error. V and J are TRBV6-5 and TRBJ2-1, with 8 bases aligning to TRBD2. Germline V gene sequence: CDR1 MNHEY, CDR2 SVGAGI. The CDR3 sequence is 15 residues long. The DNA for the CDR3 is TGTGCCAGCAGTTATCGGACGGGAGGGCCGAATGGGCAGTTCTTC. This gives the protein CASSYRTGGPNGQFF.

CDR3 amino acids: CASSFTFPHSGNTIYF. The CDR3 nucleotides read TGTGCCAGCAGCTTTACCTTTCCACACTCTGGAAACACCATATATTTT. The J gene is TRBJ1-3, the V gene TRBV7-7; D remains ambiguous. Germline CDR1 SSHAT, CDR2 FNYEAQ (reference sequence). V was clipped by 3 bases and J by 0 bases, with 12 bases between them. This CDR3 contains 16 residues.

The CDR3 protein is CASSSSTGGGYTF. In nucleotides, the CDR3 is TGTGCCAGCAGCTCCTCGACAGGAGGTGGCTACACCTTC. This chain joins TRBV7-9 and TRBJ1-2; the D gene is possibly TRBD1 (6 bases). The CDR3 is 13 residues long. Trimming stripped 4 bases from V and 7 bases from J, with 13 bases between. Germline CDR1 reads SEHNR; CDR2 reads FQNEAQ (reference sequence).

The DNA of the CDR3 is TGTGCCAGCAGCGCCGAGGGGGCCAGCAGTCGAGAGACCCAGTACTTC. Its translation is CASSAEGASSRETQYF. The V and J genes are TRBV9 and TRBJ2-5; 7 nucleotides align to TRBD1. Germline V gives CDR1 SGDLS, CDR2 YYNGEE. The V and J ends lost 3 bases and 4 bases, in that order; junction bases with no gene match: 12. CDR3 size: 16 residues.

The V call is TRBV2, the J call TRBJ1-6; perhaps TRBD1 as D (6 bases). Germline-derived CDR1 and CDR2 are SNHLY and FYNNEI. The V end was cut by 3 bases, the J end by 7 bases, with 13 bases between. The CDR3 runs 15 residues. The CDR3 region is CASSDLGGGNSPLHF. The DNA for the CDR3 is TGTGCCAGCAGTGATTTGGGAGGGGGAAATTCACCCCTCCACTTT.

Many counts were recorded for this clone. The chain recombines TRBV6-1 with TRBJ1-4; 9 nucleotides agree with TRBD1. CDR1 is MNHNS and CDR2 is SASEGT in the germline V gene. V gave up 4 bases and J gave up 8 bases; unmatched junction bases: 2. The CDR3 totals 13 residues. CDR3 region: CASSAGTGEKLFF. Written as DNA, the CDR3 is TGTGCCAGCAGTGCAGGGACAGGGGAAAAACTGTTTTTT.

The CDR3 loop reads CASSHKQGRDEQYF. CDR3 nucleotide sequence: TGTGCCAGCAGCCACAAACAGGGGCGCGACGAGCAGTACTTC. The rearrangement uses TRBV5-4 and TRBJ2-7, with 7 bases matching TRBD1. The length of the CDR3 is 14 residues. Germline V CDR1 and CDR2: SGHNT, YYREEE (reference sequence). V shed 4 bases and J 5 bases; nucleotides not matched to a gene: 9.

This chain connects TRBV6-1 to TRBJ1-5, with TRBD1 as a possible D gene (6 bases). Germline V gene sequence: CDR1 MNHNS, CDR2 SASEGT. This CDR3 contains 15 residues. V gave up 6 bases and J gave up 6 bases, with 18 bases separating them. The CDR3 protein is CASRATGGAGQPQHF. The CDR3 bases are TGTGCCAGCAGAGCCACCGGGGGGGCAGGTCAGCCCCAGCATTTT.

The chain links TRBV7-9 to TRBJ2-7, with 8 bases lining up with TRBD1. Trimming at V came to 6 bases and at J to 2 bases, leaving 15 bases not matched to a gene. The germline gives CDR1 SEHNR, CDR2 FQNEAQ (reference sequence). This CDR3 contains 17 residues. The CDR3 is CASSTTGDSTLTYEQYF. CDR3 nucleotides: TGTGCCAGCAGTACGACAGGGGACTCTACTTTAACCTACGAGCAGTACTTC.

V usage is TRBV10-3 and J usage is TRBJ2-7; maybe TRBD2 (6 bases). Germline loops: CDR1 ENHRY, CDR2 SYGVKD. Trimming removed 10 bases at V and 2 bases at J, with 18 bases between. This CDR3 has 14 residues. CDR3 protein: CATALEGGPYEQYF. The DNA for the CDR3 is TGTGCCACCGCTTTAGAGGGAGGTCCCTACGAGCAGTACTTC.

The rearrangement links TRBV10-3 to TRBJ2-1; D is possibly TRBD1 (6 bases). CDR1 ENHRY and CDR2 SYGVKD come from the germline V gene. V was clipped by 6 bases and J by 7 bases, with 16 bases between them. CDR3 size: 14 residues. CDR3 region: CAISQTGGQNEQFF. CDR3 DNA: TGTGCCATCAGCCAGACAGGCGGCCAAAATGAGCAGTTCTTC.

For the CDR3, the DNA is TGCGCCAGCAGCCAAGTGAGGGGGCCCCCTGGCTACACCTTC. It specifies CASSQVRGPPGYTF. The chain joins TRBV4-1 to TRBJ1-2; TRBD1 matches 7 bases. This CDR3 region has 14 residues. Germline CDR1 and CDR2: MGHRA and YSYEKL. Losses at the gene ends were 1 base for V and 7 bases for J; bases not matched to a gene: 6.

V usage is TRBV5-1 and J usage is TRBJ2-2, with 8 bases identical to TRBD1. Germline CDR1 SGHRS, CDR2 YFSETQ. Trimming cost V 5 bases and J 2 bases; bases outside gene matches: 11. The CDR3 runs to 17 residues. This chain's CDR3 is CASSWTGTRPNTGELFF. The CDR3 DNA reads TGCGCCAGCAGTTGGACAGGGACCAGACCTAACACCGGGGAGCTGTTTTTT.

This CDR3 is CASSAPGQGTSEQYF. In DNA form, the CDR3 reads TGTGCCAGCAGTGCCCCCGGACAGGGGACAAGTGAGCAGTACTTC. V is TRBV28 and J is TRBJ2-7, with 9 positions matching TRBD1. Germline V gene sequence: CDR1 MDHEN, CDR2 SYDVKM. The CDR3 sequence is 15 residues long. V shed 5 bases and J 7 bases; nucleotides not matched to a gene: 12.

The CDR3 loop is CAWSQDWNQPQHF. The CDR3 DNA reads as TGTGCCTGGAGTCAGGACTGGAATCAGCCCCAGCATTTT. V and J are TRBV30 and TRBJ1-5; D is uncertain. The germline V gene has CDR1 GTSNPN and CDR2 SVGIG (reference sequence). With 2 bases removed from V and 4 bases from J, the gap between germline ends came to 9 bases. The CDR3 totals 13 residues. The complete variable domain, with remaining parts taken from reference TRBV30 and TRBJ1-5, reads SQTIHQWPATLVQPVGSPLSLECTVEGTSNPNLYWYRQAAGRGLQLLFYSVGIGQISSEVPQNLSASRPQDRQFILSSKKLLLSDSGFYLCAWSQDWNQPQHFGDGTRLSIL.

Only a few counts were recorded for this clone. The chain couples TRBV13 to TRBJ2-7; possible D gene TRBD1, 5 bases. Germline V gene lookup returns CDR1 PRHDT and CDR2 FYEKMQ (reference sequence). With 3 bases removed from V and 1 base from J, the gap between germline ends came to 10 bases. The CDR3 is 14 residues long. In nucleotides, the CDR3 is TGTGCCAGCAGCTTTATTTCAGGGTCCTACGAGCAGTACTTC. The encoded protein is CASSFISGSYEQYF.

This clone was seen just once. At the DNA level, this CDR3 is encoded by other sequences in the same sample as well. V usage is TRBV6-1 and J usage is TRBJ2-7; a possible D gene is TRBD1 (6 bases). Trimming took off 5 bases at V and 2 bases at J, with 13 bases between the two ends. The CDR3 length is 14 residues. The germline gives CDR1 MNHNS, CDR2 SASEGT. The CDR3 loop is CASSLGKGAYEQYF. The CDR3 DNA reads TGTGCCAGCAGTTTAGGGAAGGGGGCCTACGAGCAGTACTTC.